The present entry profiles one T cell receptor beta chain with its context. A read error may produce the germline difference seen at one junction end. This sample is drawn from a study of tumor-infiltrating lymphocytes in primary liver carcinoma. A primer matching the constant region was used to make TCR beta cDNA from 500 to 650 ng of total RNA. Construction of TCR beta libraries relied on three successive nested multiplex PCR rounds employing slightly modified ARM-PCR. A C-beta reverse primer was combined with TRBV1-TRBV30 forward primers in the first two PCR rounds, and each round had approximately 10 cycles. A single record per CDR3 protein comes from TCRdb applying MiXCR to the multiplex PCR reads. The sample holds almost 45,000 distinct CDR3 sequences, around 80% seen once. Bulk tissue was left unsorted, and RNA and DNA were co-extracted from about 19-30 mg of it. The CDR3 sequence is 15 residues long. The germline gives CDR1 LGHNA, CDR2 YSLEER.

The clonotype was recovered from a woman in her twenties or thirties with primary liver carcinoma and hepatitis B virus infection. The chain has TRBV4-3 and TRBJ2-7, with 7 bases that match TRBD1. The sequencing input was tumor-adjacent normal liver tissue. CDR3 sequence: CTSSPFLGTEYEQYF. The CDR3 DNA is TGCACCAGTAGCCCCTTCCTTGGGACAGAGTACGAGCAGTACTTC.